These 8 T cell receptor beta chains were sequenced from one sample in a study of T-cell reconstitution after alpha-beta-depleted transplantation in children. A library of TCRbeta sequences, prepared with unique molecular identifiers, was generated. One entry per CDR3 protein results from TCRdb running MiXCR on the PCR reads. The repertoire consists of 200,000 to 300,000 distinct CDR3 sequences, with around 13% occurring once and the leading ten covering around 2.8%. The specimen was PBMCs from the stem cell graft donor, collected from the stem cell graft. These receptors were taken from a human donor who donated a stem cell graft to a child with acute lymphoblastic leukemia.

This clonotype has ten or more counts. This chain uses TRBV29-1 with TRBJ2-5, with 8 nucleotides matching TRBD2. The CDR3 totals 13 residues. J gave up 7 bases and V 0 bases, and 4 bases lay outside the gene matches. CDR1 is SQVTM, CDR2 ANQGSEA, per germline. CDR3 bases: TGCAGCGTTGAAGATCCGGGAGGGCTGACCCAGTACTTC. This translates into CSVEDPGGLTQYF.

Only a few counts were recorded for this clonotype. V gene TRBV20-1 combines with J gene TRBJ2-1, with D possibly being TRBD1 (6 bases). V lost 0 bases and J 6 bases, leaving 18 bases between the germline ends. Germline-derived CDR1 and CDR2 are DFQATT and SNEGSKA (reference sequence). The CDR3 contains 16 residues. CDR3: CSARDWGVLGGNEQFF. As DNA, the CDR3 is TGCAGTGCTAGAGATTGGGGAGTGCTAGGGGGCAATGAGCAGTTCTTC.

CDR3 sequence reads: CSALPGREYF. The CDR3 region has the DNA TGCAGTGCTCTTCCGGGACGAGAGTACTTC. V is TRBV20-1 and J is TRBJ2-4, with D perhaps being TRBD1 or TRBD2 (5 bases each). The CDR3 totals 10 residues. V lost 5 bases and J 14 bases, leaving 13 bases between the germline ends. Germline V gives CDR1 DFQATT, CDR2 SNEGSKA (reference sequence).

This clonotype was detected ten times or more. The chain employs TRBV15 and TRBJ2-3; TRBD1 might be the D (6 bases). The germline CDR1 and CDR2 sequences are LNHNV and YYDKDF (reference sequence). V was cut by 3 bases and J by 5 bases, with 18 bases left in between. This CDR3 contains 16 residues. CDR3 sequence reads: CATSSPPETGVDTQYF. The DNA for the CDR3 is TGTGCCACCAGCAGCCCCCCGGAGACAGGTGTAGATACGCAGTATTTT.

This clonotype was counted many times. The J gene is TRBJ1-3, the V gene TRBV20-1, with 7 positions matching TRBD1. There are 16 residues in the CDR3. The germline V gene has CDR1 DFQATT and CDR2 SNEGSKA (reference sequence). V dropped 5 bases and J dropped 0; count of bases not matched to a gene: 10. The CDR3 region has the DNA TGCAGTGCTCATCAATCCGGGACAGCCTCTGGAAACACCATATATTTT. Protein: CSAHQSGTASGNTIYF.

This clonotype was seen many times. The CDR3: CASSGRGRSTDTQYF. The CDR3 region has the DNA TGTGCCAGCAGTGGCAGGGGGCGGTCAACAGATACGCAGTATTTT. The chain employs TRBV28 and TRBJ2-3; 8 positions match TRBD1. The CDR3 runs to 15 residues. V dropped 5 bases and J dropped 3; count of bases not matched to a gene: 7. Germline V gene sequence: CDR1 MDHEN, CDR2 SYDVKM. Full variable domain (remainder filled in from reference TRBV28 and TRBJ2-3): DVKVTQSSRYLVKRTGEKVFLECVQDMDHENMFWYRQDPGLGLRLIYFSYDVKMKEKGDIPEGYSVSREKKERFSLILESASTNQTSMYLCASSGRGRSTDTQYFGPGTRLTVL.

Many counts were recorded for this clonotype. This sequence joins TRBV27 and TRBJ1-1; D not resolved. The ends were cut back, 5 bases at V and 0 bases at J, with 7 bases in the middle. Germline-derived CDR1 and CDR2 are MNHEY and SMNVEV (reference sequence). The CDR3 extends over 13 amino acids. CDR3 DNA: TGTGCCAGCAGTGGTATCATGAACACTGAAGCTTTCTTT. This gives the protein CASSGIMNTEAFF.

This clonotype was found many times. The V and J genes are TRBV7-2 and TRBJ2-7, with 8 bases matching TRBD1. This CDR3 is built from 16 residues. The germline V gene has CDR1 SGHTA and CDR2 FQGNSA. J gave up 3 bases and V 4 bases, and 11 bases lay outside the gene matches. CDR3 DNA sequence: TGTGCCAGCAGCTCGGAGAGGGACAGGCCCATCTACGAGCAGTACTTC. As protein: CASSSERDRPIYEQYF.